Presented here are 7 T cell receptor beta chains from one specimen sequenced in a study of CD8+CD57+ T cells in acquired aplastic anemia (dated by TCRdb to between 2017 and 2018). The listed sequencing device is Illumina HiSeq 2000. TCR beta VDJ combination and CDR3 sequence profiling used genomic DNA as the template. Starting from the raw public reads, TCRdb applied fastp trimming at Q25, assembled clones with MiXCR and retained in-frame beta chains. Each CDR3 protein appears once, grouped with its most common genes and DNA. In this sample the table shows over 150,000 distinct CDR3 sequences, nearly 65% of which occur a single time. The ten largest clones add up to approximately 46% of the sample. The patients picked for sequencing were ones in whom flow cytometry had shown an expansion of CD8+CD57+ cells. The sequencing input was sorted CD4+, CD8+, or CD8+CD57+ T cells (not recorded which) from PBMCs. The receptors were gathered from a human donor with aplastic anemia.

This clonotype was detected ten times or more. The CDR3 here is CASTRNQQGRQPQHF. In DNA, the CDR3 is TGTGCCAGCACCCGAAACCAACAGGGGAGACAGCCCCAGCATTTT. V gene TRBV7-9 combines with J gene TRBJ1-5; 7 nucleotides align to TRBD1. Germline V gene sequence: CDR1 SEHNR, CDR2 FQNEAQ (reference sequence). This CDR3 comprises 15 residues. The V gene end was trimmed by 7 bases and the J gene end by 7 bases; junction bases not matched to a gene: 13.

This chain links TRBV3-1 with TRBJ1-1; possible D gene TRBD1, 6 bases. In germline, CDR1 is LGHDT, CDR2 YNNKEL (reference sequence). This CDR3 contains 18 residues. V dropped 0 bases and J dropped 5 bases, with 22 bases sitting between them. The CDR3 DNA follows: TGTGCCAGCAGCCAAGATCGTCCCGCAACAGGGCTTCTAACTGAAGCTTTCTTT. This sequence encodes CASSQDRPATGLLTEAFF.

This sequence joins TRBV7-9 and TRBJ2-2; TRBD2 matches at 8 bases. The germline CDR1 and CDR2 sequences are SEHNR and FQNEAQ (reference sequence). The length of the CDR3 is 17 residues. J gave up 1 base and V 3 bases, and 7 bases lay outside the gene matches. The CDR3: CASSFAGTSGNTGELFF. DNA of the CDR3: TGTGCCAGCAGCTTCGCAGGAACTAGCGGGAACACCGGGGAGCTGTTTTTT.

The chain couples TRBV20-1 to TRBJ2-3; D perhaps matches TRBD1 (6 bases). The CDR3 has 14 residues. Germline CDR1 is DFQATT and CDR2 is SNEGSKA (reference sequence). Trimming left V 0 bases short and J 3 bases short, with 10 bases between. CDR3 residues: CSARDQGKTDTQYF. CDR3 bases: TGCAGTGCTAGAGATCAGGGGAAGACAGATACGCAGTATTTT.

The chain is built from TRBV7-9 and TRBJ2-6, with D unclear. This CDR3 spans 15 amino acids. Germline V gives CDR1 SEHNR, CDR2 FQNEAQ (reference sequence). V lost 5 bases, J lost 0 bases, and 8 bases lay in between. The CDR3 region is CASSVQHSGANVLTF. Here the CDR3 DNA reads TGTGCCAGCAGCGTCCAGCACTCTGGGGCCAACGTCCTGACTTTC. The full variable domain, in which reference TRBV7-9 and TRBJ2-6 provide the parts outside the CDR3, is DTGVSQNPRHKITKRGQNVTFRCDPISEHNRLYWYRQTLGQGPEFLTYFQNEAQLEKSRLLSDRFSAERPKGSFSTLEIQRTEQGDSAMYLCASSVQHSGANVLTFGAGSRLTVL.

The rearrangement links TRBV20-1 to TRBJ1-2, with D possibly TRBD1 on 5 matching bases. The germline gives CDR1 DFQATT, CDR2 SNEGSKA (reference sequence). This CDR3 is 14 amino acids long. V lost 3 bases and J lost 8, with 19 bases in between. The CDR3 sequence: CSASDSGGRGGYTF. In DNA form, the CDR3 reads TGCAGTGCTAGTGATTCGGGGGGTAGAGGCGGCTACACCTTC.

This chain connects TRBV2 to TRBJ1-1, with D uncertain. CDR1 SNHLY and CDR2 FYNNEI come from the germline V gene. Deletions cut 0 bases from V and 9 bases from J, with 2 bases between. The CDR3 totals 10 residues. CDR3 sequence (DNA): TGTGCCAGCAGTGAAGCAAAAGCTTTCTTT. Protein sequence: CASSEAKAFF. Filled out from reference TRBV2 and TRBJ1-1, the complete variable domain reads EPEVTQTPSHQVTQMGQEVILRCVPISNHLYFYWYRQILGQKVEFLVSFYNNEISEKSEIFDDQFSVERPDGSNFTLKIRSTKLEDSAMYFCASSEAKAFFGQGTRLTVV.